This TCR beta chain stems from a study of CD8 T cells in ankylosing spondylitis. Study-level findings and limits: As reported, disease-linked clones showed significant enrichment in matched ankylosing spondylitis synovial fluid.

This clonotype was counted at least ten times. Its antigen is unknown. It was by quantitative 5'-RACE with molecular barcodes that TCR beta libraries were made. TCRdb processed the 5' RACE reads anew with MiXCR; each CDR3 protein has one entry. This sample has about 33,000 distinct CDR3 sequences, with 13% to 15% found just once. Trimming took 5 bases from V and 5 from J; bases not matched to a gene: 6. The CDR3 is made up of 14 amino acids. Germline V CDR1 and CDR2: SGHTA, FQGTGA. The rearrangement joins TRBV7-3 to TRBJ1-1; the match to TRBD1 covers 9 bases. This sequence was found in a male donor with ankylosing spondylitis or in good health (not recorded which). Input material: blood. The chain's CDR3 is CASSGQGPGTEAFF. The CDR3 bases are TGTGCCAGCAGCGGACAGGGGCCTGGTACTGAAGCTTTCTTT.